A selection of T cell receptor beta chains follows, all from one sample in a study of Graves' ophthalmopathy and Graves' hyperthyroidism. TCRdb independently ran MiXCR on the multiplex PCR reads; one entry per CDR3 protein. The sample has about 220,000 distinct CDR3 sequences, 20% to 25% seen once. The sequencing input was peripheral blood. These receptors came from a woman aged 45-65 years with Graves' ophthalmopathy. CDR3s include the opening cysteine and the closing phenylalanine or tryptophan. D genes are given only for firm matches. Expanded clones are given a class, and other clones once, few, many or no size at all.

abundance: NA; j_gene: TRBJ2-1; len: 13; v_gene: TRBV19; d_gene: NA; CDR3aa: CASSFRSGAEQFF; CDR3nt: TGTGCCAGTAGTTTCCGCTCTGGGGCTGAGCAGTTCTTC
abundance: NA; j_gene: TRBJ1-2; len: 15; v_gene: TRBV28; d_gene: TRBD1; CDR3aa: CASSLEQGADYGYTF; CDR3nt: TGTGCCAGCAGTTTGGAACAGGGGGCCGACTATGGCTACACCTTC
abundance: many; j_gene: TRBJ2-7; len: 13; v_gene: TRBV20-1; d_gene: NA; CDR3aa: CSARVAGAGEQYF; CDR3nt: TGCAGTGCTAGAGTTGCAGGCGCTGGGGAGCAGTACTTC
abundance: many; j_gene: TRBJ1-2; len: 15; v_gene: TRBV11-2; d_gene: NA; CDR3aa: CASSLDFGTTYGYTF; CDR3nt: TGTGCCAGCAGCTTAGATTTCGGGACAACCTATGGCTACACCTTC
abundance: NA; j_gene: TRBJ1-5; len: 13; v_gene: TRBV6-1; d_gene: NA; CDR3aa: CASSTGWIQPQHF; CDR3nt: TGTGCCAGCAGTACAGGGTGGATTCAGCCCCAGCATTTT
abundance: many; j_gene: TRBJ2-7; len: 13; v_gene: TRBV14; d_gene: TRBD2; CDR3aa: CASSYGAGDEQYF; CDR3nt: TGTGCCAGCAGCTACGGAGCGGGGGACGAGCAGTACTTC
abundance: many; j_gene: TRBJ1-2; len: 15; v_gene: TRBV5-1; d_gene: TRBD1; CDR3aa: CASSPRQGGPSGYTF; CDR3nt: TGCGCCAGCAGCCCTCGACAGGGGGGCCCTAGTGGCTACACCTTC
abundance: many; j_gene: TRBJ1-5; len: 13; v_gene: TRBV19; d_gene: NA; CDR3aa: CASSTPGNQPQHF; CDR3nt: TGTGCCAGTAGTACTCCCGGCAATCAGCCCCAGCATTTT
abundance: many; j_gene: TRBJ1-2; len: 16; v_gene: TRBV4-1; d_gene: NA; CDR3aa: CASSQTGLGGTYGYTF; CDR3nt: TGCGCCAGCAGCCAGACCGGATTAGGCGGGACCTATGGCTACACCTTC
abundance: NA; j_gene: TRBJ1-1; len: 13; v_gene: TRBV28; d_gene: NA; CDR3aa: CASSSARRGEAFF; CDR3nt: TGTGCCAGCAGTTCCGCCCGACGTGGTGAAGCTTTCTTT
abundance: many; j_gene: TRBJ2-5; len: 13; v_gene: TRBV11-2; d_gene: NA; CDR3aa: CASSFTGSETQYF; CDR3nt: TGTGCCAGCAGCTTTACGGGAAGTGAGACCCAGTACTTC
abundance: NA; j_gene: TRBJ2-7; len: 15; v_gene: TRBV10-3; d_gene: NA; CDR3aa: CAISESIGSSYEQYF; CDR3nt: TGTGCCATCAGTGAGTCGATAGGGAGTTCCTACGAGCAGTACTTC
abundance: many; j_gene: TRBJ2-7; len: 16; v_gene: TRBV14; d_gene: NA; CDR3aa: CASSQRPGQGTYEQYF; CDR3nt: TGTGCCAGCAGCCAAAGACCGGGACAAGGAACGTACGAGCAGTACTTC
abundance: once; j_gene: TRBJ1-1; len: 14; v_gene: TRBV12-3/TRBV12-4; d_gene: NA; CDR3aa: CASTPGLFNTEAFF; CDR3nt: TGTGCCAGCACCCCTGGGCTCTTTAACACTGAAGCTTTCTTT
abundance: many; j_gene: TRBJ2-5; len: 11; v_gene: TRBV5-1; d_gene: NA; CDR3aa: CASGGRETQYF; CDR3nt: TGCGCCAGCGGGGGGCGGGAGACCCAGTACTTC
abundance: many; j_gene: TRBJ1-6; len: 15; v_gene: TRBV6-2/TRBV6-3; d_gene: NA; CDR3aa: CASSPPAGSRSPLHF; CDR3nt: TGTGCCAGCAGCCCCCCGGCAGGGTCTCGTTCACCCCTCCACTTT
abundance: many; j_gene: TRBJ2-5; len: 15; v_gene: TRBV6-5; d_gene: TRBD1; CDR3aa: CASSSSGTGVETQYF; CDR3nt: TGTGCCAGCAGTAGTTCCGGGACAGGGGTAGAGACCCAGTACTTC
abundance: many; j_gene: TRBJ2-5; len: 12; v_gene: TRBV14; d_gene: NA; CDR3aa: CASSQEARTQYF; CDR3nt: TGTGCCAGCAGCCAAGAGGCGAGGACCCAGTACTTC
abundance: many; j_gene: TRBJ2-5; len: 13; v_gene: TRBV7-2; d_gene: NA; CDR3aa: CASSLEFARTQYF; CDR3nt: TGTGCCAGCAGCTTAGAATTTGCACGGACCCAGTACTTC
abundance: few; j_gene: TRBJ2-7; len: 12; v_gene: TRBV29-1; d_gene: NA; CDR3aa: CSVEVTAYEQYF; CDR3nt: TGCAGCGTTGAAGTTACAGCCTACGAGCAGTACTTC
abundance: NA; j_gene: TRBJ1-5; len: 14; v_gene: TRBV24-1; d_gene: NA; CDR3aa: CATSVENSNQPRHF; CDR3nt: TGTGCCACCAGTGTGGAGAATAGCAATCAGCCCCGGCATTTT
abundance: many; j_gene: TRBJ1-2; len: 12; v_gene: TRBV20-1; d_gene: NA; CDR3aa: CSAPLPGNGYTF; CDR3nt: TGCAGTGCCCCGTTACCCGGGAATGGCTACACCTTC
abundance: NA; j_gene: TRBJ2-7; len: 15; v_gene: TRBV9; d_gene: NA; CDR3aa: CASSVVGEVPYEQYF; CDR3nt: TGTGCCAGCAGCGTAGTAGGGGAGGTCCCCTACGAGCAGTACTTC
abundance: many; j_gene: TRBJ2-7; len: 12; v_gene: TRBV5-1; d_gene: NA; CDR3aa: CASSFGGYEQYF; CDR3nt: TGCGCCAGCAGTTTTGGGGGCTACGAGCAGTACTTC
abundance: many; j_gene: TRBJ1-1; len: 16; v_gene: TRBV28; d_gene: NA; CDR3aa: CASSFPQGAGTAEAFF; CDR3nt: TGTGCCAGCAGTTTCCCCCAAGGGGCAGGGACCGCTGAAGCTTTCTTT
abundance: many; j_gene: TRBJ1-2; len: 13; v_gene: TRBV27; d_gene: NA; CDR3aa: CASTSSLRYGYTF; CDR3nt: TGTGCCAGCACGAGCAGCCTTCGGTATGGCTACACCTTC
abundance: many; j_gene: TRBJ2-5; len: 12; v_gene: TRBV12-3/TRBV12-4; d_gene: NA; CDR3aa: CASSHNLETQYF; CDR3nt: TGTGCCAGCAGCCATAACCTGGAGACCCAGTACTTC
abundance: NA; j_gene: TRBJ2-7; len: 15; v_gene: TRBV3-1; d_gene: TRBD2; CDR3aa: CASSELSGGPDEQYF; CDR3nt: TGTGCCAGCAGTGAACTGTCGGGAGGGCCTGACGAGCAGTACTTC